This T cell receptor beta chain was sequenced for a study of T cells in Graves' hyperthyroidism and ophthalmopathy. Points from the study as a whole: From stable hyperthyroidism, ophthalmopathy was set apart by a 13 V-J model.

Every diagnosis used clinical symptoms, serum thyroxine and TRAb, thyroid ultrasound and orbital computed tomography. For this clonotype: The antigen is unknown.

Trimming cost V 0 bases and J 3 bases, with 13 bases left between them. Germline V gene sequence: CDR1 SGDLS, CDR2 YYNGEE. The CDR3 totals 15 residues. The CDR3 regions of TCR beta were amplified from RNA transcripts. The HTBI primer set served for first-round RT-PCR of the TCR CDR3. TCRdb reprocessed the multiplex PCR reads via MiXCR and lists one record per CDR3 protein. In the table there are around 300,000 distinct CDR3 sequences, roughly an eighth of which are singletons. Sequencing was performed on blood. The receptor was derived from a woman in her thirties or forties with Graves' hyperthyroidism. This chain connects TRBV9 to TRBJ2-7; D ambiguous. This CDR3 is CASSVAQAPVYEQYF. CDR3 DNA sequence: TGTGCCAGCAGCGTAGCCCAAGCCCCGGTCTACGAGCAGTACTTC.